Detailed here is one T cell receptor (beta chain). This clone was detected a few times. Its binding antigen is unknown. No base-level quality is on record; no much larger clone is a single base apart. The entire amount of isolated RNA was reverse transcribed using the High Capacity cDNA Reverse Transcription Kit, so the sequenced TCRB transcripts were expressed ones. Deep immunoSEQ sequencing was applied to naive, central memory and regulatory T cell samples, giving an average of around 3.4 million total reads per sample. After sorted cells were lysed in RLT buffer, RNA was extracted with DNase-treated RNeasy Micro or Mini kits, with the choice depending on cell number. Each cell subset was processed on its own to prevent cross-contamination, while patient and healthy donor samples were processed together. TCRB sequences were amplified from cDNA with the immunoSEQ multiplex PCR, producing 87-bp fragments spanning the CDR3 region. Sequencing of the amplicons was performed on the Illumina HiSeq platform. On the study's bioinformatics: Synthetic template baselines were used to correct PCR bias computationally, reads within Hamming distance 2 were collapsed, and singletons that could not be merged were discarded. Reads were aligned against IMGT to assign V, D and J genes, CDR3 length and insertions or deletions at six rearrangement sites. Clonotype counts were normalized to sorted cell number within each subset before computing true diversity and Gini coefficients with the tcR R package. Repertoire sharing was quantified using the overlap coefficient calculated on TCRB nucleotide sequences. Out-of-frame TCRB sequences from naive cells were analyzed to stand in for the pre-selection repertoire. TCRdb limited this immuneACCESS table to in-frame rearrangements with V and J called. A share of clones is missing; checked studies link under half to unresolved V genes, and the rest is unexplained. The V and J calls and clone size come from that table; D and trimming were worked out from the DNA. This sample holds about 250,000 clones; 11% to 15% were observed only once. The ten largest clones add up to more than 0.02% of the sample.

CDR1 and CDR2 are drawn from the germline V gene: MNHEY, SVGAGI. V loses 5 bases at its end and J loses 6 bases; junction bases beyond the gene matches: 5. The CDR3 numbers 14 residues from cysteine through phenylalanine. Just the 42-base CDR3 DNA is kept, in frame starting at base 1. Each donor gave one peripheral blood draw, averaging roughly 120 mL, which was collected into heparinised tubes. Using a panel that included CD45RO, CCR7, CD25, CD127, CD95 and CD27, naive, central memory, regulatory and stem cell-like memory CD4+ T cells were sorted on a BD FACSAria II. A purity above 98% was achieved for all sorted populations. Right away, PBMCs were isolated by Lymphoprep density gradient centrifugation and were stained directly, with no culture step. So that batch effects would be minimized, each experiment stained and sorted samples in pairs, pairing one healthy donor with one patient. This sample was taken from a study of beta chain features in type 1 diabetes (dated by TCRdb to 2017 to 2018). With respect to the entire study: Mean age, gender distribution, total cell number and subset yield did not differ between patients and healthy donors. A total of over 95,000,000 sorted cells were examined across all samples, and RNA yield correlated strongly with the number of cells per subset. The study compared TCRB repertoires of sorted circulating CD4+ T cell subsets between recently diagnosed type 1 diabetes patients and matched healthy donors. Regulatory and stem cell-like memory subsets were isolated from only 8 patients and 8 healthy donors, whereas naive and central memory subsets came from all 30 or so donors. What the research found in general, with its limitations: Because cDNA was sequenced instead of genomic DNA, activated cells with high expression could be over-represented, although the groups did not differ in activation or CD3 levels. Shorter templates might have been favored by PCR, but patient and control samples were amplified and corrected together, so both groups would have been affected equally by any skew. In all four CD4+ subsets, TCRB CDR3 length was moderately but significantly shorter in type 1 diabetes patients. Because small numbers of individuals were included in the HLA sub-analyses, any influence of HLA type on TCRB rearrangement was left unresolved. Naive, central memory and regulatory TCRB repertoires appeared to be more similar among patients than among healthy donors. Fewer insertions and more nucleotide deletions at VDJ recombination sites were observed in patients with type 1 diabetes, implying thymic rearrangement abnormalities.

The sequence came from a woman in her thirties or forties in good health. The chain is made from TRBV6-5 and TRBJ1-1, with 11 bases in between that match TRBD1. The sequenced material came from naive CD4+ T cells from blood. The sample's cell subset or site label, decoded: true naive CD4+ T cells. This receptor has the CDR3 CASSRGQGAAEAFF. The DNA sequence follows: TGTGCCAGCAGTCGAGGACAGGGGGCGGCTGAAGCTTTCTTT.